This TCR beta chain derives from a study of cytomegalovirus exposure and HLA in healthy donors. The study, taken as a whole, reports: Presence/absence analyses assumed roughly uniform sequencing depth across donors. Earlier analysis looked at TCR beta V segments, and most were productive about 90% or about 30% of the time. With further analysis later on, most CMV-associated TCR beta chains appeared HLA-restricted.

Turning to this clone: Its antigen is currently unknown.

This CDR3 spans 18 amino acids. Looked up from germline, CDR1 is GTSNPN and CDR2 is SVGIG (reference sequence). V dropped 2 bases and J dropped 0; count of bases not matched to a gene: 9. Primers for the PCR totalled 60 Vbeta and 13 Jbeta. Sequenced by immunoSEQ multiplex PCR; TCRdb stores in-frame clones only, minus some. The sample yields 200,000 to 250,000 clones, about 70% seen once. The chain couples TRBV30 to TRBJ2-7; TRBD2 matches at 14 bases. The sequenced sample was PBMCs. The source is a woman in her thirties in good health and CMV-seronegative. The CDR3 loop is CAWSLRTSGGPISYEQYF. The CDR3 bases are TGTGCCTGGAGTCTACGGACTAGCGGGGGGCCTATCTCCTACGAGCAGTACTTC.